This is a list of T cell receptor beta chains from one sample in a study of identical twins. TCRdb re-called the 5' RACE reads with MiXCR, one entry per CDR3 protein. The sample lists about 570,000 distinct CDR3 sequences, approximately 9.6% occurring once. This sample was shared with a second study, whose subject was yellow fever vaccine responses in identical twins.

The sample taken for sequencing was PBMCs. These receptors all come from a woman younger than 35 in good health. CDR3s include the opening cysteine and the closing phenylalanine or tryptophan. The D gene is left open where the match is weak. Part of the rows lack a size; the others show once, few, many or a class for expanded clones.

j_gene,abundance,d_gene,v_gene,CDR3nt,CDR3aa
TRBJ2-5,-,-,TRBV29-1,TGCAGCGTTGGAGTAGGGACGGAGACCCAGTACTTC,CSVGVGTETQYF
TRBJ2-1,-,-,TRBV28,TGTGCCAGCAGTTTGTCCAGGGGATTCAATGAGCAGTTCTTC,CASSLSRGFNEQFF
TRBJ2-5,many,-,TRBV6-2/TRBV6-3,TGTGCCAGCAGTACTAGGGGGTCGGAGACCCAGTACTTC,CASSTRGSETQYF
TRBJ2-7,-,TRBD2,TRBV11-1,TGTGCCAGCAGTTTAGCGGGAGAGGGGAACGAGCAGTACTTC,CASSLAGEGNEQYF
TRBJ1-1,few,TRBD1,TRBV12-3/TRBV12-4,TGTGCCAGCACCAGAACAGGGGGCTTCACTGAAGCTTTCTTT,CASTRTGGFTEAFF
TRBJ2-3,-,TRBD2,TRBV6-1,TGTGCCAGCAGTCCCTTCGGGGGGAGCGGTACGCAGTATTTT,CASSPFGGSGTQYF
TRBJ2-1,few,TRBD1,TRBV28,TGTGCCAGCAGCTCGGACAGGGAGTACAATGAGCAGTTCTTC,CASSSDREYNEQFF
TRBJ2-3,-,TRBD2,TRBV12-3/TRBV12-4,TGTGCCAGCAGTTCGGGACTAGCGTACGATACGCAGTATTTT,CASSSGLAYDTQYF
TRBJ2-2,-,-,TRBV3-1,TGTGCCAGCAGCCCCAGGGCGGACACCGGGGAGCTGTTTTTT,CASSPRADTGELFF
TRBJ2-7,few,-,TRBV4-3,TGCGCCAGCAGCCAAGATGGGATTACGTACGAGCAGTACTTC,CASSQDGITYEQYF
TRBJ2-3,few,-,TRBV4-1,TGCGCCAGCAGCCAAGAGGAGCCAGATACGCAGTATTTT,CASSQEEPDTQYF
TRBJ1-1,few,-,TRBV5-5,TGTGCCAGCAGCTTGATTGGCAGGGGAACAAACACTGAAGCTTTCTTT,CASSLIGRGTNTEAFF
TRBJ2-3,few,TRBD1,TRBV28,TGTGCCAGCACAGGGGGCAGGGCAGATACGCAGTATTTT,CASTGGRADTQYF
TRBJ2-3,-,-,TRBV2,TGTGCCAGCAGCGAGAGATGGACGGTTTCCACAGATACGCAGTATTTT,CASSERWTVSTDTQYF
TRBJ2-1,few,TRBD2,TRBV20-1,TGCAGTGCTAGAGATCTCTTGCGGGGGAGTTCCTACAATGAGCAGTTCTTC,CSARDLLRGSSYNEQFF
TRBJ2-2,few,-,TRBV12-3/TRBV12-4,TGTGCCAGCAGTCCCGCATACGAGGGGGAGCTGTTTTTT,CASSPAYEGELFF
TRBJ2-1,-,TRBD2,TRBV7-9,TGTGCCAGCAGCTTACTAGCGGGATCGGGAAATGAGCAGTTCTTC,CASSLLAGSGNEQFF
TRBJ2-7,-,TRBD2,TRBV20-1,TGCAGTCACCAGAAGCGGGGGACCTACGAGCAGTACTTC,CSHQKRGTYEQYF
TRBJ2-3,many,TRBD2,TRBV27,TGTGCCAGCAGTTTCCAAGCGGGGGGCACAGATACGCAGTATTTT,CASSFQAGGTDTQYF
TRBJ2-4,many,TRBD1,TRBV20-1,TGCAGTGCTTTGATAAATATGGGACAGGCCCTAGCCAAAAACATTCAGTACTTC,CSALINMGQALAKNIQYF
TRBJ2-5,-,TRBD1,TRBV5-6,TGTGCCAGGAGCCTCGGACAGGGGGAGACCCAGTACTTC,CARSLGQGETQYF
TRBJ2-4,-,-,TRBV12-3/TRBV12-4,TGTGCCAGCAGTTTAGCGCACCTAAACATTCAGTACTTC,CASSLAHLNIQYF
TRBJ2-3,-,TRBD2,TRBV10-3,TGTGCCATCAGACGGACTAGCGGGGATGCAGGTACGCAGTATTTT,CAIRRTSGDAGTQYF
TRBJ2-1,-,TRBD1,TRBV29-1,TGCAGCGTTTGGGCAGGGGGCATGAATGAGCAGTTCTTC,CSVWAGGMNEQFF
TRBJ2-2,few,-,TRBV5-1,TGCGCCAGCAGTTCCGACAATAGGGGCACCGGGGAGCTGTTTTTT,CASSSDNRGTGELFF
TRBJ2-3,many,TRBD2,TRBV12-3/TRBV12-4,TGTGCCAGCAGTTTACTAGCGGGGATTATCGCAGATACGCAGTATTTT,CASSLLAGIIADTQYF
TRBJ2-2,-,-,TRBV11-2,TGTGCCAGCAGCTTAGGCGTCAGGGGACGTGGCGGGGAGCTGTTTTTT,CASSLGVRGRGGELFF
TRBJ2-5,-,TRBD1,TRBV10-2,TGCGCCAGCAAAACGGACAGGGTGGAGACCCAGTACTTC,CASKTDRVETQYF
TRBJ2-2,many,-,TRBV6-4,TGTGCCAGCAGTGAAACGAACACCGGGGAGCTGTTTTTT,CASSETNTGELFF
TRBJ2-7,once,-,TRBV20-1,TGCAGTGCAAGCGGGTTGGCATCCTCCTACGAGCAGTACTTC,CSASGLASSYEQYF
TRBJ2-7,many,TRBD2,TRBV7-9,TGTGCCAGCAGCTCGGGACTAGCGGTGAGCTCCTACGAGCAGTACTTC,CASSSGLAVSSYEQYF
TRBJ2-4,-,-,TRBV25-1,TGTGCCAGCAGTGAATGGGGGGCTGACATTCAGTACTTC,CASSEWGADIQYF
TRBJ2-5,few,-,TRBV29-1,TGCAGCGGAGACAGTTTCGGCGAGACCCAGTACTTC,CSGDSFGETQYF
TRBJ2-7,few,-,TRBV20-1,TGCAGTGCTAGAGATCCGGGTTTGCACGAGCAGTACTTC,CSARDPGLHEQYF
TRBJ2-7,many,-,TRBV6-2/TRBV6-3,TGTGCCAGCAGTGACACCCGGACAGCTACCTACGAGCAGTACTTC,CASSDTRTATYEQYF
TRBJ2-3,many,-,TRBV29-1,TGCAGCGTTGGGGACCCGGGGGCCCGAGGGGATACGCAGTATTTT,CSVGDPGARGDTQYF
TRBJ2-2,few,-,TRBV28,TGTGCCAGCAGCCAAGGTACAGGGTACACCGGGGAGCTGTTTTTT,CASSQGTGYTGELFF
TRBJ1-1,-,-,TRBV10-3,TGTGCCATCGGGGGTGGGGCGATGAACACTGAAGCTTTCTTT,CAIGGGAMNTEAFF
TRBJ1-4,many,TRBD1,TRBV6-1,TGTGCCAGCAGTGACTTTCAGGGGGCGCTTGAAAAACTGTTTTTT,CASSDFQGALEKLFF
TRBJ2-5,few,-,TRBV7-2,TGTGCCAGCAGCCCCGTAGCGGTACAAGAGACCCAGTACTTC,CASSPVAVQETQYF
TRBJ2-3,-,TRBD2,TRBV3-1,TGTGCCAGCAGCCCCTCGGGGAGGGGCCGGAGCACAGATACGCAGTATTTT,CASSPSGRGRSTDTQYF
TRBJ2-2,-,-,TRBV5-1,TGCGCCAGCAGCTTGGGTCTCGGTACCACCGGGGAGCTGTTTTTT,CASSLGLGTTGELFF
TRBJ2-2,few,-,TRBV7-3,TGTGCCAGCAGCTTAAGGGCCACTACGACCGGGGAGCTGTTTTTT,CASSLRATTTGELFF
TRBJ2-7,many,TRBD1,TRBV11-2,TGTGCCAGCAGCTTAAGACAGGGGGAAGGGCCTGAGCAGTACTTC,CASSLRQGEGPEQYF
TRBJ2-1,-,-,TRBV6-5,TGTGCCAGCAGTTACCGGTCGACAAGGGACAATGAGCAGTTCTTC,CASSYRSTRDNEQFF
TRBJ2-3,-,-,TRBV6-1,TGTGCCAGCACCTCCCAGGTCCGGGCTTCTAGCACAGATACGCAGTATTTT,CASTSQVRASSTDTQYF
TRBJ1-2,many,TRBD1,TRBV27,TGTGCCACCGGTGGGACAGGGATCCCCGTGGGCGGCTACACCTTC,CATGGTGIPVGGYTF
TRBJ1-2,many,-,TRBV5-1,TGCGCCAGCAGCCCCGGACAGAAGAACTATGGCTACACCTTC,CASSPGQKNYGYTF
TRBJ2-2,few,-,TRBV20-1,TGCAGTGCTAGAAGGTCCGGGGAGCTGTTTTTT,CSARRSGELFF
TRBJ2-3,many,TRBD2,TRBV6-1,TGTGCCATGCCTCTAGCGGGGGTAGGGGATACGCAGTATTTT,CAMPLAGVGDTQYF
TRBJ2-7,-,TRBD1,TRBV28,TGTGCCAGCAGTTTAACAGGGGATGGGTACGAGCAGTACTTC,CASSLTGDGYEQYF